This is a list of T cell receptor beta chains from one sample in a study of blood T cell repertoires in COVID-19. Clones were sequenced by immunoSEQ multiplex PCR, and TCRdb holds only the in-frame ones, with some missing. This sample has 200,000 to 250,000 clones; about 83% occur once, and the top ten carry approximately 8.1%. Sequencing was performed on peripheral blood. The receptors come from a woman aged 50 to 65 with active or convalescent COVID-19. Each CDR3 is given with its conserved first and last residue. A D gene is named only where the DNA matches it firmly. A clone size is listed for some rows: how often the clone was seen (once, few, many), or a class if it is expanded.

V gene	J gene	D gene	clone size	CDR3 DNA	CDR3 protein
TRBV11-3	TRBJ2-5	-	few	TGTGCCAGCAGCTTAGGCGGAAACCAAGAGACCCAGTACTTC	CASSLGGNQETQYF
TRBV28	TRBJ2-4	TRBD2	-	TGTGCCAGCAGTTTTCTAGCGGGGGGACTAGCCAAAAACATTCAGTACTTC	CASSFLAGGLAKNIQYF
TRBV6-5	TRBJ1-1	-	-	TGTGCCAGTAAATACGCGAGTGAAGCTTTCTTT	CASKYASEAFF
TRBV3-1/TRBV3-2	TRBJ1-4	-	-	TGTGCCAGCAGCCAACAGGGGCTAACTAATGAAAAACTGTTTTTT	CASSQQGLTNEKLFF
TRBV5-1	TRBJ1-2	TRBD1	-	TGCGCCAGCAGCTTCACCGGGACAGGGCGCCGAGGCTACACCTTC	CASSFTGTGRRGYTF
TRBV5-1	TRBJ1-1	-	-	TGCGCCAGCAGGCAACCGACACCTTACTCTGAAGCTTTCTTT	CASRQPTPYSEAFF
TRBV4-2	TRBJ2-3	TRBD2	once	TGTGCCAGCAGCCAAGATGTTACTAGCGGGGGCCTAAGCACAGATACGCAGTATTTT	CASSQDVTSGGLSTDTQYF
TRBV11-3	TRBJ2-2	-	-	TGTGCCAGCAGCTTAGGAAGAGCAAGCACCGGGGAGCTGTTTTTT	CASSLGRASTGELFF
TRBV5-1	TRBJ1-4	-	-	TGCGCCAGCAGCTTTGGGGTGGGGCAGCCTAATGAAAAACTGTTTTTT	CASSFGVGQPNEKLFF
TRBV5-4	TRBJ2-2	-	-	TGTGCCAGCAATATTTGGGGGGGGGCGCTGTTTTTT	CASNIWGGALFF
TRBV3-1/TRBV3-2	TRBJ1-3	-	-	TGTGCCAGCAGCCTCGTTCGGGGGTTAGGAAACACCATATATTTT	CASSLVRGLGNTIYF
TRBV2	TRBJ1-2	TRBD1	few	TGTGCCAGCAGCGGGGGACAGGGAGAAACTATGGGGGACTATGGCTACACCTTC	CASSGGQGETMGDYGYTF
TRBV7-2	TRBJ2-7	-	-	TGTGCCAGCAGTTCAAACTACGAGCAGTACTTC	CASSSNYEQYF
TRBV6-5	TRBJ1-2	-	many	TGTGCCAGCAGTTACTCGCCGGAGGTGGGTGGCTACACCTTC	CASSYSPEVGGYTF
TRBV24-1	TRBJ2-1	TRBD2	-	TGTGCCACCAGTGATCGGACTAGCGGGAACAATGAGCAGTTCTTC	CATSDRTSGNNEQFF
TRBV13	TRBJ1-3	-	-	TGTGCCAGCAGCTTAGCGGGGTTGGGGTCTGGAAACACCATATATTTT	CASSLAGLGSGNTIYF
TRBV3-1/TRBV3-2	TRBJ1-4	-	few	TGTGCCAGCAGCCAAGATCCGATGGGAGGACTGTTTTTT	CASSQDPMGGLFF
TRBV29-1	TRBJ2-7	-	-	TGCAGCGTTGAGGGAAGGGCAGGGGCTATCTACGAGCAGTACTTC	CSVEGRAGAIYEQYF
TRBV28	TRBJ1-4	TRBD1	few	TGTGCCAGCAGTCACCCGACAGGGGGCACTGAAAAACTGTTTTTT	CASSHPTGGTEKLFF
TRBV4-1	TRBJ2-1	TRBD2	-	TGCGCCAGCAGCCCTCGACTAGCGGGGGGGAATGAGCAGTTCTTC	CASSPRLAGGNEQFF
TRBV6-5	TRBJ1-5	-	-	TGTGCCAGCAGTTACTCGGCGGGGGCGGGTCAGCCCCAGCATTTT	CASSYSAGAGQPQHF
TRBV29-1	TRBJ1-3	-	-	TGCAGCGTCGACATAGGAAACACCATATATTTT	CSVDIGNTIYF
TRBV5-1	TRBJ2-7	-	-	TGCGCCAGCAGCTTGGCTCTGTCCCTTGAGCAGTACTTC	CASSLALSLEQYF
TRBV2	TRBJ2-5	-	-	TGTGCCAGCAAAGCAGACGGGGGTGTCGGTGAGACCCAGTACTTC	CASKADGGVGETQYF
TRBV2	TRBJ1-5	TRBD1	-	TGTGCCAGCAGTGCTGAGGGGGCCTTCGGTCAGCCCCAGCATTTT	CASSAEGAFGQPQHF